The 18 T cell receptor beta chains presented below share a single source sample, sequenced in a study of PD-1 blockade in classical Hodgkin lymphoma. Profiled with immunoSEQ multiplex PCR; TCRdb holds only in-frame clones, not every one. Among more than 140,000 clones listed, around four fifths were seen once. After autologous stem cell transplantation all patients relapsed, and prior brentuximab vedotin exposure differed between cohorts. The sequencing here drew on peripheral blood mononuclear cells (PBMCs), taken before the second cycle of nivolumab. All receptors come from a human donor with classical Hodgkin lymphoma.

V is TRBV13 and J is TRBJ2-3; 11 bases align to TRBD2. Germline V CDR1 and CDR2: PRHDT, FYEKMQ (reference sequence). The CDR3 is 16 residues long. The V and J ends lost 5 bases and 3 bases, in that order; junction bases with no gene match: 7. The CDR3: CASSQKLAGVTDTQYF. CDR3 DNA sequence: TGTGCCAGCAGCCAAAAACTAGCGGGGGTGACAGATACGCAGTATTTT.

V gene TRBV6-5 combines with J gene TRBJ2-2; maybe TRBD2 (7 bases). Germline CDR1 is MNHEY and CDR2 is SVGAGI. The CDR3 length is 15 residues. V lost 1 base and J 6 bases, leaving 12 bases between the germline ends. CDR3 coding DNA: TGTGCCAGCAGTTACTGGGGGGGCGAGGCCGGGGAGCTGTTTTTT. This translates into CASSYWGGEAGELFF.

The rearrangement uses TRBV10-3 and TRBJ2-7; 12 bases are shared with TRBD2. The CDR3 extends over 20 amino acids. V trimming: 5 bases; J trimming: 1 base; junction bases outside the gene matches: 18. CDR1 and CDR2 (germline): ENHRY, SYGVKD. CDR3 sequence (DNA): TGTGCCATCAGTAACGGACTAGCGGGGACCAAAAAATACAGATCCTACGAGCAGTACTTC. This translates into CAISNGLAGTKKYRSYEQYF.

About this clone itself: Different DNA sequences within this sample yield the same CDR3. The J gene is TRBJ2-3, the V gene TRBV27; a possible D gene is TRBD2 (5 bases). Trimming cost V 7 bases and J 3 bases, with 11 bases left between them. The germline gives CDR1 MNHEY, CDR2 SMNVEV (reference sequence). The CDR3 loop spans 13 amino acids. The CDR3 here is CASKGSATDTQYF. The DNA of the CDR3 is TGTGCCAGCAAGGGTAGCGCTACAGATACGCAGTATTTT.

The chain employs TRBV13 and TRBJ2-5, with TRBD1 matching 7 bases. Germline V CDR1 and CDR2: PRHDT, FYEKMQ (reference sequence). The junction had 5 bases not matched to a gene; V was cut back by 5 bases and J by 2 bases. The CDR3 runs to 14 residues. Written as DNA, the CDR3 is TGTGCCAGCAGCCTCCCGGGACAGCAAGAGACCCAGTACTTC. Its protein product is CASSLPGQQETQYF. Filled out from reference TRBV13 and TRBJ2-5, the complete variable domain reads AAGVIQSPRHLIKEKRETATLKCYPIPRHDTVYWYQQGPGQDPQFLISFYEKMQSDKGSIPDRFSAQQFSDYHSELNMSSLELGDSALYFCASSLPGQQETQYFGPGTRLLVL.

The V and J genes are TRBV7-3 and TRBJ1-6; D remains unclear. CDR3 length: 15 residues. V was cut by 2 bases and J by 9 bases, with 14 bases left in between. Looked up from germline, CDR1 is SGHTA and CDR2 is FQGTGA. The CDR3 loop is CASSLVEPRRSPLHF. CDR3 DNA sequence: TGTGCCAGCAGCTTAGTTGAGCCGAGGCGTTCACCCCTCCACTTT.

The V and J genes are TRBV4-2 and TRBJ2-3, with a weak D call TRBD2 (6 bases). This CDR3 is 13 amino acids long. The V end was cut by 1 base, the J end by 4 bases, with 6 bases between. The germline V gene encodes CDR1 LGHNA and CDR2 YNFKEQ. The CDR3 protein is CASSQAGADTQYF. Written as DNA, the CDR3 is TGTGCCAGCAGCCAAGCGGGGGCAGATACGCAGTATTTT.

The rearrangement uses TRBV28 and TRBJ1-2; D might be TRBD1 (6 bases). Germline V gene lookup returns CDR1 MDHEN and CDR2 SYDVKM. This CDR3 comprises 16 residues. V shed 5 bases and J shed 1 base, with 17 bases lying between them. The CDR3 region has the DNA TGTGCCAGCAGTCGAAGAGGACAGTACGTTAACTATGGCTACACCTTC. Translation: CASSRRGQYVNYGYTF.

The rearrangement uses TRBV27 and TRBJ2-7, with 7 bases aligning to TRBD1. Germline CDR1 is MNHEY and CDR2 is SMNVEV (reference sequence). The CDR3 extends over 14 amino acids. V trimming: 5 bases; J trimming: 4 bases; junction bases outside the gene matches: 8. CDR3 sequence: CASSGETGLYEQYF. The CDR3 DNA sequence: TGTGCCAGCAGTGGGGAGACAGGGCTGTACGAGCAGTACTTC.

This clone has just a few counts. The chain recombines TRBV5-1 with TRBJ2-2; possibly TRBD2 for D (6 bases). From germline, CDR1 is SGHRS and CDR2 YFSETQ. Trimming removed 6 bases from V and 1 base from J, with 16 bases in between. This CDR3 is built from 16 residues. The CDR3 reads CASTRGSLLNTGELFF. CDR3 DNA sequence: TGCGCCAGCACCCGGGGGAGTTTGTTGAACACCGGGGAGCTGTTTTTT.

The rearrangement links TRBV11-1 to TRBJ1-2, with 7 nucleotides matching TRBD1. This CDR3 comprises 15 residues. The ends lost 5 bases at V and 4 bases at J; junction bases unmatched: 10. The germline CDR1 and CDR2 sequences are SGHAT and FQDESV (reference sequence). CDR3 nucleotides: TGTGCCAGCAGCATCCAACCGGGACAGATCTATGGCTACACCTTC. This codes for CASSIQPGQIYGYTF.

The chain recombines TRBV6-6 with TRBJ2-6, with D maybe TRBD1 (6 bases). This CDR3 has 16 residues. V was clipped by 6 bases and J by 2 bases, with 14 bases between them. Germline CDR1 MNHNY, CDR2 SVGAGI (reference sequence). CDR3 loop: CASSRQGSAGANVLTF. CDR3 coding DNA: TGTGCCAGCAGCCGCCAGGGGAGCGCTGGGGCCAACGTCCTGACTTTC.

This clone was detected only once. The V gene is TRBV11-2, the J gene TRBJ2-7; D is ambiguous. Germline V gene lookup returns CDR1 SGHAT and CDR2 FQNNGV. Trimming removed 6 bases from V and 1 base from J, with 1 base in between. This CDR3 region has 10 residues. CDR3 in amino acids: CASSSYEQYF. The CDR3 region has the DNA TGTGCCAGCAGTTCCTACGAGCAGTACTTC.

The chain combines TRBV19 with TRBJ1-2, with D tentatively TRBD1 (5 bases). The CDR3 spans 14 residues. Trimming pared 3 bases from V and 6 bases from J, leaving 14 bases between. The germline CDR1 and CDR2 sequences are LNHDA and SQIVND (reference sequence). CDR3 nucleotide sequence: TGTGCCAGTAGTATTCCCCAGGGCTCCAATGGCTACACCTTC. Translating gives CASSIPQGSNGYTF.

CDR3 DNA sequence: TGTGCCAGCAGTCCTCAGCGGGGGCCCTCCTACGAGCAGTACTTC. Encoded protein: CASSPQRGPSYEQYF. The J gene is TRBJ2-5, the V gene TRBV6-5; TRBD2 agrees at 8 bases. The end of the DNA aligns better with TRBJ2-7, so the J call may be wrong. Germline CDR1 reads MNHEY; CDR2 reads SVGAGI. This CDR3 has 15 amino acids.

The rearrangement uses TRBV2 and TRBJ1-6, with 8 bases aligning to TRBD1. The germline gives CDR1 SNHLY, CDR2 FYNNEI. The CDR3 sequence is 16 residues long. V was pared by 2 bases and J by 7 bases, with 7 bases of the junction left unmatched. The CDR3 sequence is CASSERTGQGNSPLHF. CDR3 nucleotides: TGTGCCAGCAGTGAAAGGACAGGGCAGGGGAATTCACCCCTCCACTTT.

This rearrangement joins TRBV10-3 to TRBJ2-2; D not resolved. The germline V and J ends were trimmed by 0 bases and 4 bases, with 6 bases remaining between them. Germline V gene sequence: CDR1 ENHRY, CDR2 SYGVKD. The CDR3 has 14 amino acids. This CDR3 reads CAISESQFTGELFF. DNA of the CDR3: TGTGCCATCAGTGAGTCGCAGTTCACCGGGGAGCTGTTTTTT.

The chain uses TRBV4-1 and TRBJ1-2; D is unresolved. Trimming removed 2 bases at V and 2 bases at J, with 18 bases between. The germline V gene encodes CDR1 MGHRA and CDR2 YSYEKL. This CDR3 has 17 residues. The CDR3: CASSQTMTNGINYGYTF. Written as DNA, the CDR3 is TGCGCCAGCAGCCAAACTATGACTAACGGGATCAACTATGGCTACACCTTC.